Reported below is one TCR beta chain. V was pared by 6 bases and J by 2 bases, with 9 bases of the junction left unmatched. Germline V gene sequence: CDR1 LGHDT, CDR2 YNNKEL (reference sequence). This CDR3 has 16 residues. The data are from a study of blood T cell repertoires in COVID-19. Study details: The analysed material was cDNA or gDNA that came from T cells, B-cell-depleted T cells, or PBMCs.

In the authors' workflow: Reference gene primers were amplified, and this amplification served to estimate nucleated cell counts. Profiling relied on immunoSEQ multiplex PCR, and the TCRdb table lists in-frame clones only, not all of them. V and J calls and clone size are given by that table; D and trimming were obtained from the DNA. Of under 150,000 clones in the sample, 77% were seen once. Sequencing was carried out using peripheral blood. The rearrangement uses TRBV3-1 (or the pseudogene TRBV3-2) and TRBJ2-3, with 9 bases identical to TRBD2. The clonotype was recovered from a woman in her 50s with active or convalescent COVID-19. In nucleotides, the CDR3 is TGTGCCAGCAGTCCCCTGGGCGGGGGGGACACAGATACGCAGTATTTT. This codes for CASSPLGGGDTDTQYF.